This T cell receptor beta chain was observed in a study of cytomegalovirus exposure and HLA in healthy donors. The CDR3 loop spans 14 amino acids. With V trimmed by 4 bases and J by 5 bases, 3 bases remained unmatched. The V gene's germline CDR1 is SGDLS and CDR2 YYNGEE. TCRdb's table, derived via immunoSEQ multiplex PCR, lists solely in-frame clones and lacks some. The sample records a few hundred thousand clones, around nine tenths being singletons. V is TRBV9 and J is TRBJ2-5; 12 bases map to TRBD2. The receptor comes from a woman under 30 in good health and CMV-seronegative. Sequenced: PBMCs. CDR3 residues: CASSLAGGRETQYF. The CDR3, as DNA: TGTGCCAGCAGCCTAGCGGGAGGGAGGGAGACCCAGTACTTC. The entire variable domain, with the rest obtained from reference TRBV9 and TRBJ2-5, is as follows: DSGVTQTPKHLITATGQRVTLRCSPRSGDLSVYWYQQSLDQGLQFLIQYYNGEERAKGNILERFSAQQFPDLHSELNLSSLELGDSALYFCASSLAGGRETQYFGPGTRLLVL.